The sequence of this T cell receptor beta chain was determined in a study of blood T cell repertoires in COVID-19. Study-wide context: Donors in the United States, Italy and Spain gave samples during acute or convalescent COVID-19. Sample material is recorded as cDNA or gDNA derived from T cells, B-cell-depleted T cells, or PBMCs.

Authors' methods: Estimation of nucleated cell counts relied on the amplification of reference gene primers. The data were produced by immunoSEQ multiplex PCR, yet TCRdb's version contains in-frame clones alone and is incomplete. Clonal size and the V and J genes are those of that table, whereas D and trimming came from the DNA. The table records 450,000 or so clones, 70% to 90% of them present only once. Germline CDR1 and CDR2: MNHEY and SMNVEV (reference sequence). The CDR3 contains 12 residues. The ends were cut back, 6 bases at V and 5 bases at J, with 10 bases in the middle. This sequence was found in a young man with COVID-19, enrolled during active disease. J is TRBJ1-1 and V is TRBV27; a weak D match, TRBD1 (5 bases). Sequenced material: peripheral blood. CDR3 region: CASRGPWTEAFF. The CDR3 DNA reads TGTGCCAGCAGGGGGCCATGGACTGAAGCTTTCTTT.